The 18 T cell receptor beta chains below were found in one sample sequenced in a study of Ad26.COV2.S vaccination and SARS-CoV-2 variants. The table came from immunoSEQ multiplex PCR; TCRdb's copy has only in-frame clones and leaves some out. The sample has hundreds of thousands of clones; around four fifths are singletons. Treatment specified: some 20 received Ad26.COV2.S at low or high dose, single or two shots; a few received placebo; per-sample allocation not given. Each sample was drawn 63 days after the first injection (of vaccine or placebo). The sequenced sample was peripheral blood, obtained in a trial of Ad26.COV2.S vaccine versus placebo. The receptors were sampled from a person aged 18 to 65 who received the Ad26.COV2.S COVID-19 vaccine or a placebo.

This chain joins TRBV2 and TRBJ1-1, with 9 bases fitting TRBD1. After removal of 4 bases from V and 3 bases from J, the junction contained 6 bases not matched to a gene. This CDR3 contains 15 residues. The V gene's germline CDR1 is SNHLY and CDR2 FYNNEI. DNA of the CDR3: TGTGCCAGCAGTGCAGACAGGGGGAGGGACACTGAAGCTTTCTTT. As protein: CASSADRGRDTEAFF. Supplemented by reference TRBV2 and TRBJ1-1, the full variable domain reads EPEVTQTPSHQVTQMGQEVILRCVPISNHLYFYWYRQILGQKVEFLVSFYNNEISEKSEIFDDQFSVERPDGSNFTLKIRSTKLEDSAMYFCASSADRGRDTEAFFGQGTRLTVV.

The chain carries TRBV7-9 and TRBJ2-5; the D gene is possibly TRBD1 (6 bases). The germline V and J ends were trimmed by 3 bases and 3 bases, with 14 bases remaining between them. Germline CDR1 and CDR2: SEHNR and FQNEAQ (reference sequence). The CDR3 is 15 residues long. As DNA, the CDR3 is TGTGCCAGCAGCTTGCAGGGGATGGGGGAAGAGACCCAGTACTTC. Its protein is CASSLQGMGEETQYF.

The V gene is TRBV20-1, the J gene TRBJ2-7; 8 nucleotides agree with TRBD2. CDR3 length: 13 amino acids. Trimming removed 3 bases from V and 3 bases from J; junction bases left unmatched: 4. CDR1 is DFQATT and CDR2 is SNEGSKA in the germline V gene (reference sequence). CDR3: CSASTAGGYEQYF. The CDR3 DNA is TGCAGTGCTAGTACCGCGGGGGGCTACGAGCAGTACTTC.

In the case of this clone: The same CDR3 is also encoded by other DNA sequences in this sample. This chain connects TRBV12-3 or TRBV12-4 to TRBJ2-5; no definite D call. This CDR3 is 11 amino acids long. V was shortened by 3 bases and J by 4 bases, with 3 bases between the two germline ends. CDR3 protein: CASSFRETQYF. CDR3 DNA: TGTGCCAGCAGTTTTAGAGAGACCCAGTACTTC.

V usage is TRBV7-6 and J usage is TRBJ1-4; 11 bases are a match to TRBD1. Losses at the gene ends were 5 bases for V and 8 bases for J; bases not matched to a gene: 7. CDR1 is SGHVS, CDR2 FNYEAQ, per germline. The CDR3 sequence is 15 residues long. The CDR3 DNA reads TGTGCCAGCAGCCCGGGACAGGGGGTGGGGGAAAAACTGTTTTTT. This codes for CASSPGQGVGEKLFF. The variable domain in full, completed from reference TRBV7-6 and TRBJ1-4, reads GAGVSQSPRYKVTKRGQDVALRCDPISGHVSLYWYRQALGQGPEFLTYFNYEAQQDKSGLPNDRFSAERPEGSISTLTIQRTEQRDSAMYRCASSPGQGVGEKLFFGSGTQLSVL.

This clone was seen once. This chain connects TRBV5-1 to TRBJ2-1, with 7 positions matching TRBD2. The CDR3 has 15 amino acids. The V segment lost 4 bases and the J segment 2 bases; nucleotides outside the gene matches: 6. Germline V CDR1 and CDR2: SGHRS, YFSETQ. The CDR3 coding sequence is TGCGCCAGCAGCCCCCCACGGGGGGCCTACAATGAGCAGTTCTTC. Its protein is CASSPPRGAYNEQFF. Complete variable domain (other parts from reference TRBV5-1 and TRBJ2-1): KAGVTQTPRYLIKTRGQQVTLSCSPISGHRSVSWYQQTPGQGLQFLFEYFSETQRNKGNFPGRFSGRQFSNSRSEMNVSTLELGDSALYLCASSPPRGAYNEQFFGPGTRLTVL.

This clone was counted between two and nine times. V and J are TRBV19 and TRBJ1-1; D unresolved. Germline V gene lookup returns CDR1 LNHDA and CDR2 SQIVND (reference sequence). CDR3 length equals 14 residues. V was clipped by 2 bases and J by 4 bases, with 11 bases between them. The CDR3 DNA is TGTGCCAGTAGTATACAAATGGAGGTCACTGAAGCTTTCTTT. Residues: CASSIQMEVTEAFF.

The rearrangement joins TRBV27 to TRBJ2-2; TRBD2 matches at 7 bases. Germline CDR1 reads MNHEY; CDR2 reads SMNVEV (reference sequence). The CDR3 is made up of 16 amino acids. J lost 2 bases, V lost 6 bases, and 9 bases had no gene match. The CDR3 DNA sequence: TGTGCCAGCAGCCATCGGCTAGCGGATAACACCGGGGAGCTGTTTTTT. This codes for CASSHRLADNTGELFF.

The chain recombines TRBV2 with TRBJ2-7; 10 positions match TRBD2. In germline, CDR1 is SNHLY, CDR2 FYNNEI. The ends lost 8 bases at V and 6 bases at J; junction bases unmatched: 7. The CDR3 sequence is 13 residues long. The CDR3 protein is CASSELAGGEQYF. The DNA for the CDR3 is TGTGCCAGCTCGGAGTTAGCGGGAGGCGAGCAGTACTTC. Complete variable domain (other parts from reference TRBV2 and TRBJ2-7): EPEVTQTPSHQVTQMGQEVILRCVPISNHLYFYWYRQILGQKVEFLVSFYNNEISEKSEIFDDQFSVERPDGSNFTLKIRSTKLEDSAMYFCASSELAGGEQYFGPGTRLTVT.

This chain uses TRBV28 with TRBJ1-3; D ambiguous. This CDR3 comprises 11 residues. Germline V gene data show CDR1 as MDHEN and CDR2 as SYDVKM. V was clipped by 4 bases and J by 8 bases, with 6 bases between them. CDR3 residues: CASSSSHTIYF. CDR3 coding DNA: TGTGCCAGCAGTTCCTCGCACACCATATATTTT.

The chain uses TRBV7-8 and TRBJ2-3; 8 bases map to TRBD1. The CDR3 extends over 14 amino acids. Losses at the gene ends were 5 bases for V and 3 bases for J; bases not matched to a gene: 4. Germline V gene lookup returns CDR1 SGHVS and CDR2 FQNEAQ. The CDR3 nucleotides are TGTGCCAGCAGCCGGGACAGGCTTACAGATACGCAGTATTTT. Protein product: CASSRDRLTDTQYF.

The rearrangement links TRBV5-5 to TRBJ2-1; TRBD2 agrees at 7 bases. This CDR3 region has 16 residues. Germline V gene data show CDR1 as SGHKS and CDR2 as YYEKEE (reference sequence). V lost 7 bases to trimming and J lost 0 bases; unmatched junction nucleotides: 10. CDR3 in amino acids: CASSLLAAISYNEQFF. DNA of the CDR3: TGTGCCAGCTCCCTCCTAGCGGCCATCTCCTACAATGAGCAGTTCTTC.

CDR3 loop: CASLLLGSGYEQYF. CDR3 coding DNA: TGTGCCAGTCTTCTTTTGGGTTCCGGCTACGAGCAGTACTTC. The V and J genes are TRBV2 and TRBJ2-7; D is ambiguous. This CDR3 is built from 14 residues. The V end lost 9 bases, the J end lost 3 bases, and 18 bases lay between the germline ends. CDR1 and CDR2 (germline): SNHLY, FYNNEI.

This clone appeared once. As DNA, the CDR3 is TGTGCCAGCAGGAGCTTAAGAGGACAGGGATACACCGGGGAGCTGTTTTTT. Amino acid sequence: CASRSLRGQGYTGELFF. V gene TRBV11-2 combines with J gene TRBJ2-2; TRBD1 matches at 8 bases. The CDR3 sequence is 17 residues long. In germline, CDR1 is SGHAT, CDR2 FQNNGV. V lost 6 bases and J lost 3; bases outside the gene matches: 12.

This clone was counted once. As DNA, the CDR3 is TGTGCCAGCAGCCCCGGGACTTGGAGCACAGATACGCAGTATTTT. It codes for CASSPGTWSTDTQYF. The chain employs TRBV9 and TRBJ2-3, with D possibly TRBD2 on 6 matching bases. This CDR3 is built from 15 residues. Germline CDR1 SGDLS, CDR2 YYNGEE. V shed 4 bases and J shed 0 bases, with 12 bases lying between them.

The chain couples TRBV5-6 to TRBJ1-2, with D perhaps matching TRBD1 (6 bases). This CDR3 region has 14 residues. Between the trimmed V and J ends, which lost 4 bases and 2 bases, there was a span of 12 bases. CDR1 SGHDT and CDR2 YYEEEE come from the germline V gene. Written as DNA, the CDR3 is TGTGCCAGCAGCCTCGGACAGCTCAACTATGGCTACACCTTC. Translation gives CASSLGQLNYGYTF.

The rearrangement joins TRBV30 to TRBJ2-1, with 8 bases matching TRBD2. After removal of 1 base from V and 7 bases from J, the junction contained 21 bases not matched to a gene. The germline gives CDR1 GTSNPN, CDR2 SVGIG (reference sequence). The length of the CDR3 is 19 residues. CDR3 sequence (DNA): TGTGCCTGGAGTGCAGAAAACCCCGGCGGGCTAGCGGGCATTAATGAGCAGTTCTTC. Amino acid sequence: CAWSAENPGGLAGINEQFF.

The chain combines TRBV5-6 with TRBJ1-2; unclear D gene. V lost 0 bases and J 4 bases, leaving 7 bases between the germline ends. The CDR3 is 13 residues long. The V gene's germline CDR1 is SGHDT and CDR2 YYEEEE. The chain's CDR3 is CASSLEGTYGYTF. The CDR3 region has the DNA TGTGCCAGCAGCTTGGAGGGAACCTATGGCTACACCTTC.